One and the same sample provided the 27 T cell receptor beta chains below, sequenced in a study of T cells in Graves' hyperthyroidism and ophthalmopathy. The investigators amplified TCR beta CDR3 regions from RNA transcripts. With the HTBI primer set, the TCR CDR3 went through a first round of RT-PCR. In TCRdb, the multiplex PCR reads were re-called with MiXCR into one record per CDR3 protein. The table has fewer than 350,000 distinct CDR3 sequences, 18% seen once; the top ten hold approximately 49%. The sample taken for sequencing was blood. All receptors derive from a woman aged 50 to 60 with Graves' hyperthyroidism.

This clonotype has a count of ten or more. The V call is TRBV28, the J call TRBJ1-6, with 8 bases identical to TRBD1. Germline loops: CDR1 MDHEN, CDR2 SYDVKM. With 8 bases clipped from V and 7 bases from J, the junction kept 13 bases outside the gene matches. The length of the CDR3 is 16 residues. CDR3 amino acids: CASRLTDRAVNSPLHF. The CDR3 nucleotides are TGTGCCAGCCGCCTAACGGACAGGGCGGTAAATTCACCCCTCCACTTT.

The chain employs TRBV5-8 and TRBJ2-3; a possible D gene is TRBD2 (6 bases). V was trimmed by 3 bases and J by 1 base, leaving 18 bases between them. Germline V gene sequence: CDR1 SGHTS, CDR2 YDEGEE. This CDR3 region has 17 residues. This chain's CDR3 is CASSSAGLEYGTDTQYF. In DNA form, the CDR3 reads TGTGCCAGCAGCTCCGCGGGGCTCGAGTACGGCACAGATACGCAGTATTTT.

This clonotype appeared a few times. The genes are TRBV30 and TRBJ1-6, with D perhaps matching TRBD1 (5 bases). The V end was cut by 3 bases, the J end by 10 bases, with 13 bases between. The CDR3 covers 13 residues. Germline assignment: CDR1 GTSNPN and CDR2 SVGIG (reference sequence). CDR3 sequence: CAWRRGGYSPLHF. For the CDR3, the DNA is TGTGCCTGGAGAAGGGGAGGGTACTCACCCCTCCACTTT. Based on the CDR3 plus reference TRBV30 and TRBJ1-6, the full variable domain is SQTIHQWPATLVQPVGSPLSLECTVEGTSNPNLYWYRQAAGRGLQLLFYSVGIGQISSEVPQNLSASRPQDRQFILSSKKLLLSDSGFYLCAWRRGGYSPLHFGNGTRLTVT.

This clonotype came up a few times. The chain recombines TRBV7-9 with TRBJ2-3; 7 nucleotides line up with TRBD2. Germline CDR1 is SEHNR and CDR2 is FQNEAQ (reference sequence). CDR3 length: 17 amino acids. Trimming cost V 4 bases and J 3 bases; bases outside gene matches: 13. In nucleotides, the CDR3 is TGTGCCAGCAGCTCCCACACCCCGGGGGGTTCGACAGATACGCAGTATTTT. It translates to CASSSHTPGGSTDTQYF.

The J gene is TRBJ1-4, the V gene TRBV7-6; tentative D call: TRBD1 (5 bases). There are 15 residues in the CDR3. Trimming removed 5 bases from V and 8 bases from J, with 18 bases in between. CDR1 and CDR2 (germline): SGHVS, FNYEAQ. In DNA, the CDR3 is TGTGCCAGCAGCCCCGCCGCAGGGTGGAACGAAAAACTGTTTTTT. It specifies CASSPAAGWNEKLFF. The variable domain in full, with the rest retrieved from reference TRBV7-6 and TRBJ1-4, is GAGVSQSPRYKVTKRGQDVALRCDPISGHVSLYWYRQALGQGPEFLTYFNYEAQQDKSGLPNDRFSAERPEGSISTLTIQRTEQRDSAMYRCASSPAAGWNEKLFFGSGTQLSVL.

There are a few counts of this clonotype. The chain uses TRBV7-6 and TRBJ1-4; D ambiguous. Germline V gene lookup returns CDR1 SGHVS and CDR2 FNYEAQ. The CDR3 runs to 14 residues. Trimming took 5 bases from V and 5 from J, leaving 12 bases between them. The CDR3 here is CASSGPPLNEKLFF. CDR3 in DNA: TGTGCCAGCAGCGGCCCGCCCCTGAATGAAAAACTGTTTTTT.

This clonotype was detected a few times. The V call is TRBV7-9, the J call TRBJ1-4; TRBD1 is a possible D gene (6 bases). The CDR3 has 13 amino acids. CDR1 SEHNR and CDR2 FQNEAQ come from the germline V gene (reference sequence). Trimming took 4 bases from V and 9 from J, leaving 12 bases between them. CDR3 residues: CASSSSGTKKLFF. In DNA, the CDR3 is TGTGCCAGCAGCTCGTCCGGGACAAAAAAACTGTTTTTT.

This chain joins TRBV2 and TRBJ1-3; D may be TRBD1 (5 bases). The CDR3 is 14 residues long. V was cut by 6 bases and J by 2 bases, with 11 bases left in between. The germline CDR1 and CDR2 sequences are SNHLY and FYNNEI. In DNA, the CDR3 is TGTGCCAGCAGAGACGGGGGAGCTGGAAACACCATATATTTT. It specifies CASRDGGAGNTIYF.

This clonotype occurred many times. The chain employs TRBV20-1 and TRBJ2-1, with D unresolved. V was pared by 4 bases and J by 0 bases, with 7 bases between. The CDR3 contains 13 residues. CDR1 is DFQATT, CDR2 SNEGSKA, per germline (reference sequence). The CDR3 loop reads CSANKGSYNEQFF. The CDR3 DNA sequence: TGCAGTGCTAACAAAGGCTCCTACAATGAGCAGTTCTTC.

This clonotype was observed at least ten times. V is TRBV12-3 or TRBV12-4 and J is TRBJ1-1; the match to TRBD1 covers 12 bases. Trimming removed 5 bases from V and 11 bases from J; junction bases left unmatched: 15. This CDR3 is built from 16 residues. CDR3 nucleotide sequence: TGTGCCAGCAGTCCAGTCCTAGATGGGACAGGGGGCGGCGCTTTCTTT. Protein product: CASSPVLDGTGGGAFF.

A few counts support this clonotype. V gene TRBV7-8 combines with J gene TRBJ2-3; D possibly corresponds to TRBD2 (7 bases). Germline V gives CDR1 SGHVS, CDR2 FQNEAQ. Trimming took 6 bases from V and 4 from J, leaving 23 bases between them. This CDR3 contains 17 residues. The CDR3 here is CASRPTSRGGWADTQYF. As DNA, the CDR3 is TGTGCCAGCAGACCGACGTCGAGGGGGGGGTGGGCAGATACGCAGTATTTT.

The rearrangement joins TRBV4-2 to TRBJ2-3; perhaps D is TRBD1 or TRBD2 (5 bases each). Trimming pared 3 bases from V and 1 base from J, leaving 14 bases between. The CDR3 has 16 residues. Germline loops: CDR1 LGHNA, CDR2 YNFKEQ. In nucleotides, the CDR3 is TGTGCCAGCAGCCAGGGACGAGGAATTGGCACAGATACGCAGTATTTT. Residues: CASSQGRGIGTDTQYF.

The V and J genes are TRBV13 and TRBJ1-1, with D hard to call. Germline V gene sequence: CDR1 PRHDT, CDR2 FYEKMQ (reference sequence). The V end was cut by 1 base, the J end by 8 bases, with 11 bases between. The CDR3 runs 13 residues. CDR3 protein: CASSLVTYPEAFF. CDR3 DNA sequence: TGTGCCAGCAGCTTAGTTACCTACCCGGAAGCTTTCTTT.

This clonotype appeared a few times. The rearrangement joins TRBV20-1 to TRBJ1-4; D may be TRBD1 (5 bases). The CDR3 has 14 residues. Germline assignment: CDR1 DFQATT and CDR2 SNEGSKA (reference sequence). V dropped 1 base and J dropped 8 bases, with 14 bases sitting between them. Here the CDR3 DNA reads TGCAGTGCTAGAGTCCCCCCCTCAGGGGAAAAACTGTTTTTT. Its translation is CSARVPPSGEKLFF.

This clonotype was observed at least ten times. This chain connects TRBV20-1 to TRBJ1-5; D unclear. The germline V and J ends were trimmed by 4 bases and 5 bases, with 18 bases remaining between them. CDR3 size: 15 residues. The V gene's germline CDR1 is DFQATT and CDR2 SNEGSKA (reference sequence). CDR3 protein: CSATSYVRRDQPQHF. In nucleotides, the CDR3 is TGCAGTGCTACTAGTTACGTACGACGGGATCAGCCCCAGCATTTT.

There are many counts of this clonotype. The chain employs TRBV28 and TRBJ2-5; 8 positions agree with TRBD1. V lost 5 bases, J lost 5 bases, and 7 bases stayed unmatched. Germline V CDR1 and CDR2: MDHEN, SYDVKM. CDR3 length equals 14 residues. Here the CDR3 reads CASSDNRDRETQYF. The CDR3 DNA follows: TGTGCCAGCAGTGATAACCGGGACAGGGAGACCCAGTACTTC. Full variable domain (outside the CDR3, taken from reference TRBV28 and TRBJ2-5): DVKVTQSSRYLVKRTGEKVFLECVQDMDHENMFWYRQDPGLGLRLIYFSYDVKMKEKGDIPEGYSVSREKKERFSLILESASTNQTSMYLCASSDNRDRETQYFGPGTRLLVL.

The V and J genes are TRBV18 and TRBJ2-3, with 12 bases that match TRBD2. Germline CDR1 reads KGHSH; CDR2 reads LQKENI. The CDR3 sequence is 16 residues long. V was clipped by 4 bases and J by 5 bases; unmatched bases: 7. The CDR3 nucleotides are TGTGCCAGCTCACGCGCTCTAGCGGGAGGGCGAGATACGCAGTATTTT. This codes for CASSRALAGGRDTQYF.

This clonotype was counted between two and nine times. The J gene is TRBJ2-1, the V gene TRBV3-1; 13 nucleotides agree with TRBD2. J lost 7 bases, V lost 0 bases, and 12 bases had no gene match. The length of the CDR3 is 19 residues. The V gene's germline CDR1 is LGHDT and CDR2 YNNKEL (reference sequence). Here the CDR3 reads CASSQDTVVGTSGINEQFF. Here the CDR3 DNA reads TGTGCCAGCAGCCAAGATACAGTCGTCGGGACTAGCGGGATTAATGAGCAGTTCTTC.

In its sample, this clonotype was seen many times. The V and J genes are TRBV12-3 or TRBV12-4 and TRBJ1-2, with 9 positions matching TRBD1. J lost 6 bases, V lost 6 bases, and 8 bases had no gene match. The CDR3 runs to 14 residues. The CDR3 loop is CASRRFGQGHGYTF. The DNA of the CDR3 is TGTGCCAGCAGGAGATTTGGACAGGGGCATGGCTACACCTTC.

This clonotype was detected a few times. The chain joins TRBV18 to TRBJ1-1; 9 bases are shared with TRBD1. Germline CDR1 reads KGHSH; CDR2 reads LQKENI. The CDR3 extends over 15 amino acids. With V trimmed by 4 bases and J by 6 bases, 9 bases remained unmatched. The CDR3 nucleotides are TGTGCCAGCTCACAGGGGACAGGGACTGACGCTGAAGCTTTCTTT. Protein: CASSQGTGTDAEAFF.

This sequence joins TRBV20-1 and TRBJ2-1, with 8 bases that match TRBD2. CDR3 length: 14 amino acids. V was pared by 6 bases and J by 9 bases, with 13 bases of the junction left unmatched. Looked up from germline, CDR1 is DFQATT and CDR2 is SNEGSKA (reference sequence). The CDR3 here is CSALETGGPFEQFF. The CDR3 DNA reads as TGCAGTGCGCTCGAAACGGGAGGGCCGTTTGAGCAGTTCTTC.

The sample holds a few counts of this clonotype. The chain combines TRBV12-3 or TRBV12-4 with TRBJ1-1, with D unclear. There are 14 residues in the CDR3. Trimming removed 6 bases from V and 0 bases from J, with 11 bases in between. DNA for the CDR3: TGTGCCAGCAGCCTCGATGCGGTGAACACTGAAGCTTTCTTT. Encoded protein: CASSLDAVNTEAFF.

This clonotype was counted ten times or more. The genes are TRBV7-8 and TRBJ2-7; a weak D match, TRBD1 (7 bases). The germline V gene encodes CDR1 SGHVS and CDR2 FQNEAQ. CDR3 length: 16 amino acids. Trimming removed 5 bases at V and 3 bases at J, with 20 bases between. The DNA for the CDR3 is TGTGCCAGCAGCACCGCCCCCGGCCAGGGGGGCTACGAGCAGTACGTC. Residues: CASSTAPGQGGYEQYV.

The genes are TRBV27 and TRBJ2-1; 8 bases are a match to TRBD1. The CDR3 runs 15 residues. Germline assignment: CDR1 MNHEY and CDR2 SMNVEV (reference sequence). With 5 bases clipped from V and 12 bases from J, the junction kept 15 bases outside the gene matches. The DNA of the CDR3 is TGTGCCAGCAGTCCAGGACAGGGACCTACGGGGGTGCAGTTCTTC. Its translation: CASSPGQGPTGVQFF.

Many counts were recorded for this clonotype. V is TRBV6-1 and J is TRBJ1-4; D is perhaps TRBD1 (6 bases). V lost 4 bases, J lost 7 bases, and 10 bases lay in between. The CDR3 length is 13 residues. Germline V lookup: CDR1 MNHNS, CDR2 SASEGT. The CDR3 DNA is TGTGCCAGCAGTGCTCGGACAGCTGAAAAACTGTTTTTT. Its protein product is CASSARTAEKLFF.

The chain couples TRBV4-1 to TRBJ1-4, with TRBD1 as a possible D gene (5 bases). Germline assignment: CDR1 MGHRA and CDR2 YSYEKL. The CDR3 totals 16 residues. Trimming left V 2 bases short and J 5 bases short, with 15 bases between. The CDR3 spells CASSQTVEGLNEKLFF. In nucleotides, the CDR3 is TGCGCCAGCAGCCAAACGGTGGAGGGACTAAATGAAAAACTGTTTTTT.

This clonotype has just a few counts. In DNA form, the CDR3 reads TGTGCCAGCACCCCCGACAGGGCCAATGAGCAGTTCTTC. Amino acids: CASTPDRANEQFF. The genes are TRBV5-8 and TRBJ2-1, with 7 bases identical to TRBD1. V lost 6 bases, J lost 6 bases, and 6 bases stayed unmatched. The CDR3 consists of 13 residues. The germline V gene has CDR1 SGHTS and CDR2 YDEGEE.